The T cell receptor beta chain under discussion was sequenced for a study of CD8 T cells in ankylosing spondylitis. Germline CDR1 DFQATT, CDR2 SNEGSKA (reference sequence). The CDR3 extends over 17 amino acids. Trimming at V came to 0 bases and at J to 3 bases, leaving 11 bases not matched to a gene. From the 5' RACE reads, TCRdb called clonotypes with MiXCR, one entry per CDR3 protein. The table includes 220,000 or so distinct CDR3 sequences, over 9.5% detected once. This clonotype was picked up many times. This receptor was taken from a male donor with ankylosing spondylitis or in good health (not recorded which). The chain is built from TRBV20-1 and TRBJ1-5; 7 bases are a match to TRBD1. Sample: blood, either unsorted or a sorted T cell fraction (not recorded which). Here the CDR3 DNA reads TGCAGTGCTAGAGACGGAGGGACAGCACCTCTCAATCAGCCCCAGCATTTT. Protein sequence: CSARDGGTAPLNQPQHF.